This T cell receptor beta chain emerged from a study of CD8+ T cells in alopecia areata. This clone has more than one count but fewer than ten. Other DNA sequences of this sample code for an identical CDR3. Extraction of RNA preceded its reverse transcription into cDNA, which served as the sequencing template. Data came from immunoSEQ multiplex PCR; TCRdb stores just in-frame clones and leaves some out. Altogether approximately 180,000 clones are present, less than 75% being singletons, with the ten largest covering about 10%. CDR3 length equals 13 residues. Germline loops: CDR1 MNHEY, CDR2 SMNVEV (reference sequence). The V end lost 2 bases, the J end lost 2 bases, and 6 bases lay between the germline ends.

Sample: CD8+ T cells sorted from blood, taken at week 0. This chain joins TRBV27 and TRBJ1-2; D uncertain. The TCR was taken from a human donor with alopecia areata. CDR3 sequence (DNA): TGTGCCAGCAGTTTAGGAGGGAACTATGGCTACACCTTC. Translation: CASSLGGNYGYTF.